The present TCR beta chain was sequenced within a study of blood T cell repertoires in COVID-19. In the study overall: Specimens from acute and convalescent COVID-19 originated in the United States, Italy and Spain. From T cells, B-cell-depleted T cells, or PBMCs came the material, which was cDNA or gDNA.

The CDR3 is 14 amino acids. The J segment lost 2 bases and the V segment lost 3 bases, leaving 4 bases of the junction unmatched. Germline lookup yields CDR1 SQVTM and CDR2 ANQGSEA. As originally analysed: Amplification from reference gene primers served as the basis for estimated nucleated cell counts. The data were produced by immunoSEQ multiplex PCR, yet TCRdb's version contains in-frame clones alone and is incomplete. The DNA gave D and trimming, while V, J and clone size come from that table. In the table there are about 130,000 clones, around four fifths of which are singletons. The gene calls are TRBV29-1 and TRBJ2-1; 7 nucleotides align to TRBD1. This clonotype was obtained from a man older than 75 with acute or convalescent COVID-19. Material: peripheral blood. DNA of the CDR3: TGCAGCGTTGAGAAGGGGGCCGCCTACAATGAGCAGTTCTTC. This codes for CSVEKGAAYNEQFF.